Presented here are 25 T cell receptor beta chains from one specimen sequenced in a study of OX40 agonist ivuxolimab in advanced cancers. TCRdb's table, derived via immunoSEQ multiplex PCR, lists solely in-frame clones and lacks some. The data contain some 80,000 clones, approximately 90% of them singletons. The sample in question was CD4+ or CD8+ T cells sorted from blood, obtained in a trial of the OX40 agonist ivuxolimab. All receptors come from an adult with an advanced solid tumor such as melanoma, head and neck, liver or kidney cancer.

The chain is built from TRBV6-5 and TRBJ1-2; TRBD1 is a possible D gene (6 bases). V was trimmed by 5 bases and J by 3 bases, leaving 7 bases between them. This CDR3 has 12 amino acids. Per germline, CDR1 MNHEY and CDR2 SVGAGI. The CDR3 reads CASSEGDYGYTF. The CDR3 nucleotides read TGTGCCAGCAGTGAGGGGGACTATGGCTACACCTTC.

V is TRBV4-3 and J is TRBJ1-1, with D perhaps TRBD1 (5 bases). Looked up from germline, CDR1 is LGHNA and CDR2 is YSLEER. The CDR3 spans 13 residues. Trimming took off 2 bases at V and 5 bases at J, with 9 bases between the two ends. CDR3 bases: TGCGCCAGCAGCCAAATTGGGGGGACTGAAGCTTTCTTT. Translation: CASSQIGGTEAFF.

The J gene is TRBJ2-5, the V gene TRBV5-1; possibly TRBD2 for D (6 bases). This CDR3 spans 14 amino acids. The ends were cut back, 0 bases at V and 4 bases at J, with 10 bases in the middle. CDR1 and CDR2 (germline): SGHRS, YFSETQ. CDR3 residues: CASSLGLVPETQYF. For the CDR3, the DNA is TGCGCCAGCAGCTTGGGACTAGTGCCAGAGACCCAGTACTTC.

This chain links TRBV30 with TRBJ2-3; 8 positions agree with TRBD2. In germline, CDR1 is GTSNPN, CDR2 SVGIG (reference sequence). The CDR3 consists of 14 residues. V gave up 1 base and J gave up 6 bases; unmatched junction bases: 6. CDR3 nucleotides: TGTGCCTGGAGTGCCTTAGCGGGAAGGGATACGCAGTATTTT. This codes for CAWSALAGRDTQYF.

J is TRBJ1-5 and V is TRBV7-2; maybe TRBD1 (6 bases). The CDR3 sequence is 14 residues long. Germline V CDR1 and CDR2: SGHTA, FQGNSA. Trimming took off 5 bases at V and 7 bases at J, with 15 bases between the two ends. The CDR3 sequence is CASSPTTGTQPQHF. The CDR3, as DNA: TGTGCCAGCAGCCCCACCACAGGGACCCAGCCCCAGCATTTT.

The J gene is TRBJ1-1, the V gene TRBV29-1; tentative D call: TRBD1 (5 bases). V lost 7 bases, J lost 1 base, and 16 bases lay in between. The CDR3 length is 14 residues. Germline V gene data show CDR1 as SQVTM and CDR2 as ANQGSEA. The CDR3: CSGGPVAENTEAFF. For the CDR3, the DNA is TGCAGCGGGGGCCCGGTGGCTGAGAACACTGAAGCTTTCTTT.

This chain joins TRBV5-4 and TRBJ2-7; the D gene is possibly TRBD1 (5 bases). Germline lookup yields CDR1 SGHNT and CDR2 YYREEE (reference sequence). This CDR3 comprises 13 residues. V was pared by 4 bases and J by 3 bases, with 11 bases between. CDR3 protein: CASSPSDSYEQYF. The CDR3 DNA is TGTGCCAGCAGCCCGTCCGACAGCTACGAGCAGTACTTC.

The chain uses TRBV7-2 and TRBJ2-3; 7 bases agree with TRBD1. V lost 5 bases, J lost 6 bases, and 8 bases stayed unmatched. The CDR3 is 14 residues long. The V gene's germline CDR1 is SGHTA and CDR2 FQGNSA. The CDR3 DNA sequence: TGTGCCAGCAGCGCTGACAGGGCAACCGATACGCAGTATTTT. Protein sequence: CASSADRATDTQYF.

J is TRBJ2-7 and V is TRBV5-1; D may be TRBD1 or TRBD2 (6 bases each). Germline lookup yields CDR1 SGHRS and CDR2 YFSETQ. Trimming took off 0 bases at V and 3 bases at J, with 13 bases between the two ends. The CDR3 consists of 15 residues. The DNA of the CDR3 is TGCGCCAGCAGCTTGGTCGGGGGCCCTGTCTACGAGCAGTACTTC. Encoded protein: CASSLVGGPVYEQYF. Variable domain in full (rest from reference TRBV5-1 and TRBJ2-7): KAGVTQTPRYLIKTRGQQVTLSCSPISGHRSVSWYQQTPGQGLQFLFEYFSETQRNKGNFPGRFSGRQFSNSRSEMNVSTLELGDSALYLCASSLVGGPVYEQYFGPGTRLTVT.

The V call is TRBV5-1, the J call TRBJ2-4, with 8 bases aligning to TRBD2. Germline values: CDR1 SGHRS, CDR2 YFSETQ. The CDR3 is made up of 14 amino acids. Losses at the gene ends were 1 base for V and 7 bases for J; bases not matched to a gene: 4. CDR3 sequence: CASSLSGGKNIQYF. The DNA for the CDR3 is TGCGCCAGCAGCTTGTCGGGAGGGAAGAACATTCAGTACTTC.

The chain couples TRBV7-9 to TRBJ1-2, with 7 bases identical to TRBD1. CDR3 length equals 15 residues. Germline V lookup: CDR1 SEHNR, CDR2 FQNEAQ (reference sequence). Unmatched junction bases numbered 8, after V lost 5 bases and J lost 2 bases. The CDR3 loop reads CASSPLGTDNYGYTF. CDR3 nucleotides: TGTGCCAGCAGCCCCCTCGGGACAGACAACTATGGCTACACCTTC.

This clone was recorded only once. The chain employs TRBV5-4 and TRBJ2-1; the D gene is possibly TRBD2 (6 bases). The ends were cut back, 1 base at V and 4 bases at J, with 15 bases in the middle. The CDR3 contains 16 residues. CDR1 is SGHNT and CDR2 is YYREEE in the germline V gene (reference sequence). CDR3 protein: CASSLRAGTPYNEQFF. CDR3 nucleotide sequence: TGTGCCAGCAGCTTGAGAGCCGGGACTCCATACAATGAGCAGTTCTTC.

The chain uses TRBV7-2 and TRBJ2-7; D is uncertain. V dropped 3 bases and J dropped 0 bases, with 9 bases sitting between them. The germline V gene encodes CDR1 SGHTA and CDR2 FQGNSA. The CDR3 totals 14 residues. In DNA form, the CDR3 reads TGTGCCAGCAGCTTTATTTCCCTCTCCTACGAGCAGTACTTC. This translates into CASSFISLSYEQYF.

The rearrangement links TRBV20-1 to TRBJ2-1; TRBD1 or TRBD2 may be the D gene (5 bases each). The CDR3 is made up of 10 amino acids. V lost 7 bases to trimming and J lost 8 bases, with 9 bases between them. The germline CDR1 and CDR2 sequences are DFQATT and SNEGSKA (reference sequence). CDR3 in DNA: TGCAGTGTCCGGGGCGATGAGCAGTTCTTC. Residues: CSVRGDEQFF.

The CDR3 is CASSSQAGTFPYEQYF. CDR3 in DNA: TGTGCCAGCAGCTCCCAGGCCGGGACCTTCCCCTACGAGCAGTACTTC. The V and J genes are TRBV11-2 and TRBJ2-7, with D perhaps being TRBD1 or TRBD2 (5 bases each). The ends were cut back, 4 bases at V and 2 bases at J, with 18 bases in the middle. Germline V gene data show CDR1 as SGHAT and CDR2 as FQNNGV. CDR3 length: 16 residues.

V usage is TRBV5-1 and J usage is TRBJ2-7, with D possibly TRBD2 on 6 matching bases. The CDR3 covers 15 residues. Germline lookup yields CDR1 SGHRS and CDR2 YFSETQ. V lost 0 bases and J lost 6, with 16 bases in between. CDR3 residues: CASSLEATRVVEQYF. The CDR3 DNA reads TGCGCCAGCAGCTTGGAGGCGACTAGGGTGGTCGAGCAGTACTTC.

The rearrangement links TRBV6-5 to TRBJ1-1; D is perhaps TRBD1 (5 bases). This CDR3 contains 16 residues. V shed 2 bases and J shed 6 bases, with 19 bases lying between them. The germline V gene has CDR1 MNHEY and CDR2 SVGAGI. The CDR3 here is CASSYASGGRRSEAFF. CDR3 nucleotides: TGTGCCAGCAGTTACGCCTCTGGGGGGAGGAGGTCTGAAGCTTTCTTT.

The gene calls are TRBV30 and TRBJ1-2; D might be TRBD1 (5 bases). CDR3 length equals 11 residues. Germline V lookup: CDR1 GTSNPN, CDR2 SVGIG (reference sequence). V lost 3 bases and J lost 4, with 6 bases in between. CDR3: CAWSDSYGYTF. The CDR3 nucleotides read TGTGCCTGGAGCGACAGCTATGGCTACACCTTC.

For the CDR3, the DNA is TGTGCCAGCAGCTTAGCAGATGAGCAGTTCTTC. Its translation is CASSLADEQFF. This rearrangement joins TRBV7-2 to TRBJ2-1; no clear D gene. Trimming removed 0 bases from V and 8 bases from J, with 2 bases in between. The CDR3 totals 11 residues. Germline CDR1 and CDR2: SGHTA and FQGNSA.

The chain is built from TRBV4-1 and TRBJ1-1; D might be TRBD1 (5 bases). Germline V gives CDR1 MGHRA, CDR2 YSYEKL. The V gene lost 0 bases and the J gene lost 2 bases, with 16 bases spanning the gap. The CDR3 covers 17 residues. CDR3: CASSQDFRQGLNTEAFF. Here the CDR3 DNA reads TGCGCCAGCAGCCAAGATTTTCGGCAGGGCCTTAACACTGAAGCTTTCTTT.

This clone was seen just once. The chain couples TRBV19 to TRBJ1-5; weak D call: TRBD1 (5 bases). Germline V gene data show CDR1 as LNHDA and CDR2 as SQIVND (reference sequence). The germline V and J ends were trimmed by 5 bases and 5 bases, with 10 bases remaining between them. This CDR3 region has 13 residues. The CDR3 coding sequence is TGTGCCAGTAGTCGGGGGAGATATCAGCCCCAGCATTTT. Translation: CASSRGRYQPQHF.

This chain joins TRBV9 and TRBJ1-6, with D tentatively TRBD1 (6 bases). The CDR3 is 14 amino acids. Germline assignment: CDR1 SGDLS and CDR2 YYNGEE. The V and J ends lost 4 bases and 5 bases respectively, with 10 bases between them. CDR3 bases: TGTGCCAGCAGCTCGACAGGCAATAATTCACCCCTCCACTTT. It codes for CASSSTGNNSPLHF.

This chain links TRBV28 with TRBJ1-2; D remains unclear. CDR1 MDHEN and CDR2 SYDVKM come from the germline V gene. The CDR3 spans 13 residues. V gave up 3 bases and J gave up 2 bases, with 7 bases separating them. CDR3 sequence reads: CASSFPGNYGYTF. CDR3 DNA: TGTGCCAGCAGTTTCCCCGGGAACTATGGCTACACCTTC.

The rearrangement joins TRBV6-1 to TRBJ2-2; 8 bases align to TRBD2. The trim removed 4 bases at V and 3 bases at J, leaving 7 bases unmatched. Germline-derived CDR1 and CDR2 are MNHNS and SASEGT. The CDR3 sequence is 16 residues long. This CDR3 is CASSGLAGYDTGELFF. The DNA of the CDR3 is TGTGCCAGCAGTGGTTTAGCGGGATACGACACCGGGGAGCTGTTTTTT.

This clone was recorded once. V is TRBV5-1 and J is TRBJ2-7; a weak D match, TRBD1 (5 bases). The CDR3 runs 16 residues. Trimming stripped 0 bases from V and 3 bases from J, with 16 bases between. CDR1 is SGHRS, CDR2 YFSETQ, per germline. In DNA, the CDR3 is TGCGCCAGCAGCTTGGATGGGCCGGGCCAGGGCTACGAGCAGTACTTC. Protein sequence: CASSLDGPGQGYEQYF.